Following are 20 T cell receptor beta chains from one sample sequenced in a study of blood T cell repertoires in COVID-19. The repertoire was sequenced with immunoSEQ multiplex PCR; TCRdb's copy has only in-frame clones and lacks some. The sample lists about 40,000 clones; over 70% were seen once. The sequencing input was peripheral blood. These receptors all come from a woman aged 65 to 85 with acute or convalescent COVID-19.

This chain uses TRBV24-1 with TRBJ2-3; possible D gene TRBD2, 5 bases. V shed 9 bases and J shed 6 bases, with 12 bases lying between them. Germline CDR1 reads KGHDR; CDR2 reads SFDVKD. The CDR3 has 12 residues. Here the CDR3 DNA reads TGTGCCACCGCGGGTTCTGTGGATACGCAGTATTTT. It encodes CATAGSVDTQYF.

The chain has TRBV11-3 and TRBJ1-1, with 7 bases matching TRBD1. V was clipped by 5 bases and J by 6 bases; unmatched bases: 6. Germline assignment: CDR1 SGHNT and CDR2 YENEEA. This CDR3 comprises 13 residues. The CDR3 reads CASSPRQGAEAFF. DNA of the CDR3: TGTGCCAGCAGCCCTAGACAGGGCGCTGAAGCTTTCTTT.

The J gene is TRBJ2-7, the V gene TRBV27, with 9 bases fitting TRBD2. Germline V gene sequence: CDR1 MNHEY, CDR2 SMNVEV (reference sequence). V dropped 2 bases and J dropped 2; count of bases not matched to a gene: 1. CDR3 size: 14 residues. Here the CDR3 DNA reads TGTGCCAGCAGTTTAGCGGGAGGGACCTACGAGCAGTACGTC. Its protein product is CASSLAGGTYEQYV.

The V gene is TRBV27, the J gene TRBJ1-2; D perhaps matches TRBD1 (5 bases). Looked up from germline, CDR1 is MNHEY and CDR2 is SMNVEV (reference sequence). With 0 bases removed from V and 2 bases from J, the gap between germline ends came to 13 bases. The CDR3 is 16 amino acids. Here the CDR3 reads CASSLSSGLGNYGYTF. CDR3 bases: TGTGCCAGCAGTTTATCTTCAGGGTTGGGGAACTATGGCTACACCTTC.

The chain couples TRBV7-2 to TRBJ1-1; D possibly corresponds to TRBD1 (6 bases). The CDR3 extends over 15 amino acids. The V end lost 2 bases, the J end lost 4 bases, and 14 bases lay between the germline ends. Per germline, CDR1 SGHTA and CDR2 FQGNSA. CDR3 protein: CASSLMTGGSTEAFF. CDR3 DNA: TGTGCCAGCAGCTTAATGACGGGGGGCTCCACTGAAGCTTTCTTT.

V is TRBV7-9 and J is TRBJ2-3; D may be TRBD1 (5 bases). This CDR3 comprises 14 residues. Germline V gene lookup returns CDR1 SEHNR and CDR2 FQNEAQ (reference sequence). V was pared by 2 bases and J by 3 bases, with 9 bases between. The CDR3 DNA follows: TGTGCCAGCAGCTTATACAGGAAAACAGATACGCAGTATTTT. It codes for CASSLYRKTDTQYF.

The rearrangement uses TRBV7-6 and TRBJ2-2; 8 bases agree with TRBD2. The CDR3 is made up of 16 amino acids. J gave up 1 base and V 1 base, and 2 bases lay outside the gene matches. From germline, CDR1 is SGHVS and CDR2 FNYEAQ. The CDR3 DNA sequence: TGTGCCAGCAGCTTAGGAGCGGGGGAGAACACCGGGGAGCTGTTTTTT. Translated: CASSLGAGENTGELFF.

CDR3 region: CSVEDPTGKGYTF. CDR3 DNA: TGCAGCGTTGAAGATCCTACAGGGAAGGGCTACACCTTC. This sequence joins TRBV29-1 and TRBJ1-2; possibly TRBD1 for D (6 bases). Germline CDR1 reads SQVTM; CDR2 reads ANQGSEA. The CDR3 totals 13 residues. With 0 bases removed from V and 8 bases from J, the gap between germline ends came to 13 bases.

This chain joins TRBV27 and TRBJ2-5; TRBD1 aligns across 7 bases. CDR1 and CDR2 from the germline V gene are MNHEY and SMNVEV (reference sequence). The CDR3 totals 15 residues. V was clipped by 4 bases and J by 1 base; unmatched bases: 6. The CDR3 nucleotides are TGTGCCAGCAGTTCCACGACAGGGACCCAAGAGACCCAGTACTTC. Translating gives CASSSTTGTQETQYF.

The rearrangement joins TRBV7-9 to TRBJ1-4; tentatively, D is TRBD1 (6 bases). V lost 5 bases and J 12 bases, leaving 13 bases between the germline ends. The length of the CDR3 is 12 residues. Germline CDR1 SEHNR, CDR2 FQNEAQ (reference sequence). CDR3 bases: TGTGCCAGCAGCCAAGCCAACAGGGAACTGTTTTTT. Translation gives CASSQANRELFF.

This sequence joins TRBV7-9 and TRBJ2-3; a possible D gene is TRBD1 (6 bases). CDR3 length: 14 amino acids. Germline V CDR1 and CDR2: SEHNR, FQNEAQ (reference sequence). The V gene lost 6 bases and the J gene lost 1 base, with 11 bases spanning the gap. CDR3: CASSRRTGTDTQYF. CDR3 in DNA: TGTGCCAGCAGTCGAAGGACAGGCACAGATACGCAGTATTTT. The variable domain in full, with the rest retrieved from reference TRBV7-9 and TRBJ2-3, is DTGVSQNPRHKITKRGQNVTFRCDPISEHNRLYWYRQTLGQGPEFLTYFQNEAQLEKSRLLSDRFSAERPKGSFSTLEIQRTEQGDSAMYLCASSRRTGTDTQYFGPGTRLTVL.

The J gene is TRBJ1-3, the V gene TRBV11-2; D gene ambiguous. This CDR3 has 16 residues. The V end lost 8 bases, the J end lost 0 bases, and 17 bases lay between the germline ends. Germline V CDR1 and CDR2: SGHAT, FQNNGV. CDR3 protein: CASLGPGIFSGNTIYF. CDR3 nucleotide sequence: TGTGCCAGCCTCGGGCCCGGGATCTTCTCTGGAAACACCATATATTTT.

This chain links TRBV28 with TRBJ1-2; possibly TRBD1 for D (6 bases). This CDR3 has 15 residues. The V gene lost 6 bases and the J gene lost 4 bases, with 18 bases spanning the gap. Looked up from germline, CDR1 is MDHEN and CDR2 is SYDVKM. The CDR3 protein is CASRGGAGVIYGYTF. The CDR3 bases are TGTGCCAGCAGGGGTGGGGCAGGGGTAATCTATGGCTACACCTTC.

This clone has more than one count but fewer than ten. The chain combines TRBV28 with TRBJ2-5; 7 positions match TRBD1. Per germline, CDR1 MDHEN and CDR2 SYDVKM. With V trimmed by 10 bases and J by 7 bases, 6 bases remained unmatched. This CDR3 is built from 11 residues. This CDR3 reads CAIGTELTQYF. CDR3 bases: TGTGCCATCGGGACAGAGTTGACCCAGTACTTC.

The chain combines TRBV5-5 with TRBJ2-2; 12 bases line up with TRBD1. The CDR3 spans 16 residues. CDR1 SGHKS and CDR2 YYEKEE come from the germline V gene (reference sequence). Unmatched junction bases numbered 6, after V lost 7 bases and J lost 2 bases. CDR3: CASAWGQGANTGELFF. The CDR3 region has the DNA TGTGCCAGCGCCTGGGGACAGGGGGCTAACACCGGGGAGCTGTTTTTT.

The chain uses TRBV6-6 and TRBJ1-2; 7 nucleotides agree with TRBD1. The CDR3 runs to 14 residues. With 10 bases clipped from V and 5 bases from J, the junction kept 13 bases outside the gene matches. Germline CDR1 MNHNY, CDR2 SVGAGI (reference sequence). Written as DNA, the CDR3 is TGTGCCACCCAGGGGGACGGAAGACTTTATGGCTACACCTTC. It codes for CATQGDGRLYGYTF.

The sample holds a few counts of this clone. The chain recombines TRBV10-3 with TRBJ1-5, with D perhaps TRBD1 (6 bases). Between the trimmed V and J ends, which lost 2 bases and 2 bases, there was a span of 13 bases. The germline V gene has CDR1 ENHRY and CDR2 SYGVKD. The CDR3 sequence is 16 residues long. The CDR3, as DNA: TGTGCCATCAGTGAGGTCCGGGGGGCTGGCAATCAGCCCCAGCATTTT. Translated: CAISEVRGAGNQPQHF.

The chain uses TRBV12-3 or TRBV12-4 and TRBJ1-3; no clear D gene. The CDR3 runs 13 residues. Trimming left V 6 bases short and J 4 bases short, with 10 bases between. The CDR3 here is CASSKLRGNTIYF. Written as DNA, the CDR3 is TGTGCCAGCAGCAAATTGAGGGGAAACACCATATATTTT.

The gene calls are TRBV19 and TRBJ2-3, with TRBD2 matching over 11 bases. Germline assignment: CDR1 LNHDA and CDR2 SQIVND (reference sequence). After removal of 3 bases from V and 5 bases from J, the junction contained 4 bases not matched to a gene. The CDR3 is made up of 15 amino acids. The DNA for the CDR3 is TGTGCCAGTAGTATGACTAGCGGGATAGGAGATACGCAGTATTTT. Translating it yields CASSMTSGIGDTQYF.

This clone has a handful of counts. The chain couples TRBV2 to TRBJ1-1; D remains ambiguous. V was cut by 7 bases and J by 2 bases, with 17 bases left in between. This CDR3 contains 15 residues. CDR1 is SNHLY and CDR2 is FYNNEI in the germline V gene. CDR3 DNA sequence: TGTGCCAGCACTTTTAGTTCGACGGGTAACACTGAAGCTTTCTTT. It translates to CASTFSSTGNTEAFF.